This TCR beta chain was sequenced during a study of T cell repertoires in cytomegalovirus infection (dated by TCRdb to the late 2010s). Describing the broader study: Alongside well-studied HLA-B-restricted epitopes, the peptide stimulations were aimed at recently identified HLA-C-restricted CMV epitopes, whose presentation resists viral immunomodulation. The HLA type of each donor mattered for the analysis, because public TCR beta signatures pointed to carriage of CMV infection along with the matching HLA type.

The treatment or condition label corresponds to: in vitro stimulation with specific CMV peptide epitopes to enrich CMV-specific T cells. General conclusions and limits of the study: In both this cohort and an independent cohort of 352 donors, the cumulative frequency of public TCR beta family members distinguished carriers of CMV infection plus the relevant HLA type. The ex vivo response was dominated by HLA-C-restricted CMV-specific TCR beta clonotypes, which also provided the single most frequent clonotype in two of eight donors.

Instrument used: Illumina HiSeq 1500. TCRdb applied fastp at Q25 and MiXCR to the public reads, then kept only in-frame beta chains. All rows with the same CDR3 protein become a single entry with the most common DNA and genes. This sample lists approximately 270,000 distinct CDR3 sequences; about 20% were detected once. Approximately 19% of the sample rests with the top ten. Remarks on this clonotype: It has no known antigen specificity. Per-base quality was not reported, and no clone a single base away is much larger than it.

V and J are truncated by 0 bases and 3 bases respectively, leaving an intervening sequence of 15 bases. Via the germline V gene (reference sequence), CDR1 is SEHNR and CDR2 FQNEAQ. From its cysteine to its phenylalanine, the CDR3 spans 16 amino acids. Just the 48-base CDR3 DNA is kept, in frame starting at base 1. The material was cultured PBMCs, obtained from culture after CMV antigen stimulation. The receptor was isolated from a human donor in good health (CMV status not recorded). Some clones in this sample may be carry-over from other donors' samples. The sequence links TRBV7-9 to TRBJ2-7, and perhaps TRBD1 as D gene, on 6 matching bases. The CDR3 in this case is CASSLALIQGLYEQYF. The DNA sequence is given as TGTGCCAGCAGCTTAGCGCTTATACAGGGCCTCTACGAGCAGTACTTC.